This T cell receptor (beta chain) was sequenced during a study of T cells after yellow fever vaccination. Production of TCR cDNA was by 5'RACE template switching, which also added a universal primer site and UMIs. Using its own MiXCR run on the 5' RACE reads, TCRdb lists one record per CDR3 protein. The sample holds some 110,000 distinct CDR3 sequences, 7.2% seen once. This clonotype came up many times. Its target is not known. Study-wide findings and caveats: Only a minor proportion of clonotypes was detected across both CD4 and CD8 compartments.

The CDR3 is made up of 13 amino acids. Germline V CDR1 and CDR2: SGHTA, FQGNSA. V was trimmed by 6 bases and J by 13 bases, leaving 19 bases between them. The chain uses TRBV7-2 and TRBJ1-5; D might be TRBD1 (5 bases). The material was CD4+ T cells sorted from PBMCs, obtained approximately 40 days after the first yellow fever vaccination. The clonotype comes from a man younger than 35 who received the YFV17D yellow fever vaccine. The CDR3 here is CASSINSDTLQHF. CDR3 nucleotide sequence: TGTGCCAGCAGTATAAATTCGGACACCCTACAGCATTTT.